This TCR beta chain was profiled in a study of tumor-infiltrating lymphocytes in primary liver carcinoma. Whole-study findings and limits: Because the samples were bulk unsorted, the study did not compare CD4+ and CD8+ repertoires. Tumor region pairs outstripped tumor-adjacent and tumor-blood pairs in overlap.

Regarding this clonotype: Its antigen is undetermined.

The V end was cut by 0 bases, the J end by 7 bases, with 20 bases between. The CDR3 contains 16 residues. Germline V lookup: CDR1 SGHTS, CDR2 YDEGEE. Total RNA amounting to roughly 450 ng was the source from which TCR beta cDNA was made with a constant-region primer. Three nested multiplex PCR rounds, a slightly modified ARM-PCR, produced the libraries for TCR beta. Use of TRBV1-TRBV30 forward primers with a C-beta reverse primer characterized the first two PCR rounds, which lasted 10 cycles each. TCRdb processed the multiplex PCR reads anew with MiXCR; each CDR3 protein has one entry. The data hold around 330,000 distinct CDR3 sequences, with roughly three fifths observed a single time. Blood RNA originated from unsorted whole blood, with germline DNA additionally extracted.

Sequenced input: peripheral blood. The source of this sequence is a woman in her 30s with primary liver carcinoma and hepatitis B virus infection. The rearrangement links TRBV5-8 to TRBJ2-7; no clear D gene. This CDR3 is CASSLATAGLMGEQYF. The CDR3 bases are TGTGCCAGCAGCTTGGCAACGGCAGGTCTTATGGGGGAGCAGTACTTC. The whole variable domain, filled in from reference TRBV5-8 and TRBJ2-7, reads EAGVTQSPTHLIKTRGQQATLRCSPISGHTSVYWYQQALGLGLQFLLWYDEGEERNRGNFPPRFSGRQFPNYSSELNVNALELEDSALYLCASSLATAGLMGEQYFGPGTRLTVT.